Only a few counts were recorded for the clone carrying this T cell receptor (beta chain). Its antigen is currently unknown. These data originate in a study of beta chain features in type 1 diabetes. There are 14 residues in the CDR3. J lost 7 bases, V lost 5 bases, and 7 bases had no gene match. In germline, CDR1 is SGDLS, CDR2 YYNGEE. Expressed TCRB transcripts got sequenced, as all isolated RNA was reverse transcribed. Generated by immunoSEQ multiplex PCR, the TCRdb table keeps only in-frame clones and is missing some. This sample has 450,000 or so clones, with over 10% found just once. Study-level findings and limits: Fewer insertions but more deletions were seen at VDJ junctions in type 1 diabetes patients. For patients and controls alike, PCR might favor shorter templates to the same degree. No resolution was reached here on whether HLA type influences TCRB rearrangement.

The sequencing input was naive CD4+ T cells from blood. This receptor was identified in a woman aged 18-29 years in good health. The chain has TRBV9 and TRBJ2-1, with 9 bases aligning to TRBD1. CDR3 in DNA: TGTGCCAGCAGGCGGGACAGGGTTTCAAATGAGCAGTTCTTC. It codes for CASRRDRVSNEQFF.